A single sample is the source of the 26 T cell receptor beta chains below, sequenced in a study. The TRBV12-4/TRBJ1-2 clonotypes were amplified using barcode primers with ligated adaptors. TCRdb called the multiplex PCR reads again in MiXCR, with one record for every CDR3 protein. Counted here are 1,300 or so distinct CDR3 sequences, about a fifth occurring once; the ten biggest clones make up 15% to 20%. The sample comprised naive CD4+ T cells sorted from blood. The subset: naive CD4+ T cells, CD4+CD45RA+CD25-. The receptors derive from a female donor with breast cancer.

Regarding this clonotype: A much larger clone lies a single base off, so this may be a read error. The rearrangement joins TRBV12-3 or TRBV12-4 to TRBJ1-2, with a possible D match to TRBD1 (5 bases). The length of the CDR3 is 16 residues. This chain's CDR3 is CACSLRGQDRSNGYTF. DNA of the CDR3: TGTGCCTGCAGTTTAAGGGGTCAAGACAGATCCAATGGCTACACCTTC.

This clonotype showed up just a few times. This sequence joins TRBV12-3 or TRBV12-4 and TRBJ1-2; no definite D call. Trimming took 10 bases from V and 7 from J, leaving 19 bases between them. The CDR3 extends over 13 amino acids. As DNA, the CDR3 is TGTGCCACCACAAGTCGCTCCTTCTGTGGCTACACCTTC. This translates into CATTSRSFCGYTF.

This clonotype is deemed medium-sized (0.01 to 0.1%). The CDR3 coding sequence is TGTGCCAGCAGCCGCCCGAGGGCGGGGTATGGCTACACCTTC. Translation: CASSRPRAGYGYTF. The chain carries TRBV12-3 or TRBV12-4 and TRBJ1-2; no firm D call. This CDR3 is 14 amino acids long. V was cut by 6 bases and J by 5 bases, with 16 bases left in between.

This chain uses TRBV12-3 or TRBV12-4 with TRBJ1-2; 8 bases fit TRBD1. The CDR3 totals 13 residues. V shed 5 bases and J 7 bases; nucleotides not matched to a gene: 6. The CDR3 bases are TGTGCCAGCAGTCGGGACAGGATCCGTGGCTACACCTTC. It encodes CASSRDRIRGYTF.

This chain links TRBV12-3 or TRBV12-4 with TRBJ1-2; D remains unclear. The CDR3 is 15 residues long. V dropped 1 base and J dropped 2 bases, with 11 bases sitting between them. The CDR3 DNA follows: TGTGCCAGCAGTTTAGGGAGGGCGCGCAACTATGGCTACACCTTC. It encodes CASSLGRARNYGYTF.

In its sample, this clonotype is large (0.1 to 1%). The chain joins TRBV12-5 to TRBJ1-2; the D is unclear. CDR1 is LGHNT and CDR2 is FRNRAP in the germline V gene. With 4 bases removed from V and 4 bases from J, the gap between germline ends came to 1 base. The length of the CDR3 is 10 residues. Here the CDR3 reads CASGSYGYTF. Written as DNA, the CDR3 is TGTGCTAGTGGTTCCTATGGCTACACCTTC.

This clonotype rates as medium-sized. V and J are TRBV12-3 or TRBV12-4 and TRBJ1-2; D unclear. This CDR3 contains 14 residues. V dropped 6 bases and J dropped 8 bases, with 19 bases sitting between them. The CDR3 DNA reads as TGTGCCAGCAGCCCCGTCCTTGTGGGTCTCGGCTACACCTTC. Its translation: CASSPVLVGLGYTF.

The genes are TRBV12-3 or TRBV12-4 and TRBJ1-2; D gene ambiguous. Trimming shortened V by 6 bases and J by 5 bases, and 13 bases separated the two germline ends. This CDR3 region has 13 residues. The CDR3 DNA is TGTGCCAGCAGCCCGACGAGGTTTTATGGCTACACCTTC. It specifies CASSPTRFYGYTF.

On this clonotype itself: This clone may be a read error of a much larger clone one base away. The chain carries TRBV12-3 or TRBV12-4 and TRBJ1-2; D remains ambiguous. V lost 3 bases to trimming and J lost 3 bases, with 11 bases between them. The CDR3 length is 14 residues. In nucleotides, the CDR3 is TGTGCCAGCAGTTTTCCTCCGGTGTACTATGGCTACACCTTC. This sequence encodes CASSFPPVYYGYTF.

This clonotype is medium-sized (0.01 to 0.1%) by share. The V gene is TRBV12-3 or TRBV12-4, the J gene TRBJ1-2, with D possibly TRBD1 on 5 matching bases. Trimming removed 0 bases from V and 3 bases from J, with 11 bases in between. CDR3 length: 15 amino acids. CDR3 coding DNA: TGTGCCAGCAGTTTAGCGGCCACAGGTGACTATGGCTACACCTTC. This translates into CASSLAATGDYGYTF.

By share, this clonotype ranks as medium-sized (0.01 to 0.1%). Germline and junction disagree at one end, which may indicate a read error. In DNA form, the CDR3 reads TGTGCCAGCAGTACCGGGACAGGGGAAGGTTTC. Amino acids: CASSTGTGEGF. The gene calls are TRBV12-3 or TRBV12-4 and TRBJ1-2; 10 positions agree with TRBD1. The length of the CDR3 is 11 residues.

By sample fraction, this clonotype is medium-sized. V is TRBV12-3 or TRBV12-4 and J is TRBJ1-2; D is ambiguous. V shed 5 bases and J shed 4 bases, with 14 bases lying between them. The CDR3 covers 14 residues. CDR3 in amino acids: CASSPTRQVYGYTF. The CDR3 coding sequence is TGTGCCAGCAGTCCCACCAGGCAGGTCTATGGCTACACCTTC.

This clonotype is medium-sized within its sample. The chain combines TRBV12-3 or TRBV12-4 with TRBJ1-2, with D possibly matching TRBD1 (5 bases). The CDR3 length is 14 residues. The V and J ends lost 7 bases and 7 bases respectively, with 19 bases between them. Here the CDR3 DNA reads TGTGCCAGCACCATGGTGGAGGGGACCGCTGGCTACACCTTC. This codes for CASTMVEGTAGYTF.

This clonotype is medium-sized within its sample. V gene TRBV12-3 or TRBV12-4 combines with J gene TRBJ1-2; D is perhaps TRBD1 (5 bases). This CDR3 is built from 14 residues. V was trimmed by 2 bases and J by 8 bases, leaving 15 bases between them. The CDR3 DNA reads TGTGCCAGCAGTTTATTCTCCGGGGCTCACGGCTACACCTTC. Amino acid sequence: CASSLFSGAHGYTF.

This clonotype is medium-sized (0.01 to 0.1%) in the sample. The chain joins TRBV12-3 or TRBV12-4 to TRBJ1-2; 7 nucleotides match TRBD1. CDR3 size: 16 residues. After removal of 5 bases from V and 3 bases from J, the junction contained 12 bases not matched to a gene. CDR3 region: CASSELLDRFDYGYTF. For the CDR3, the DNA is TGTGCCAGCAGTGAGCTTTTGGACAGGTTCGACTATGGCTACACCTTC.

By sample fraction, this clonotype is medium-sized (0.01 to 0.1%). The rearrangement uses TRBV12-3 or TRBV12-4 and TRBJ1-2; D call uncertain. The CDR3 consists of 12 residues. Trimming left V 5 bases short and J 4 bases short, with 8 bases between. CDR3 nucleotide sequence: TGTGCCAGCAGTCCGTTACCCTATGGCTACACCTTC. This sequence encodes CASSPLPYGYTF.

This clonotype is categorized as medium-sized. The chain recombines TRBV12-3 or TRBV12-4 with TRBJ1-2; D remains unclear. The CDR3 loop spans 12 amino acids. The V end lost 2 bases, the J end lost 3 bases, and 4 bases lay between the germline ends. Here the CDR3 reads CASSLSHYGYTF. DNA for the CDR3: TGTGCCAGCAGTTTATCCCACTATGGCTACACCTTC.

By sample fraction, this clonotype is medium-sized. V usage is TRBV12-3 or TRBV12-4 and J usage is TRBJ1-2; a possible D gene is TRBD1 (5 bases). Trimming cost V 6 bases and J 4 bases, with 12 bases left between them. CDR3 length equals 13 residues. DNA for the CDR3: TGTGCCAGCAGCCCCAGGGTGGCCTATGGCTACACCTTC. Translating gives CASSPRVAYGYTF.

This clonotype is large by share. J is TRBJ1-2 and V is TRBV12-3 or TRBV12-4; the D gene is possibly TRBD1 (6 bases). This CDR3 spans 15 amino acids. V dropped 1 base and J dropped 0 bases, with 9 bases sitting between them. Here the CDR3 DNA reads TGTGCCAGCAGTTTAGGTAGGACAGCTAACTATGGCTACACCTTC. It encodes CASSLGRTANYGYTF.

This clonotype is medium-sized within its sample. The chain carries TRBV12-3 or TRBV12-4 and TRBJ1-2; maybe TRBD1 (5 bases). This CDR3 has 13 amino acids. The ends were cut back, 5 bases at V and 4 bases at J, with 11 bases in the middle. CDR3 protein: CASSEQGGYGYTF. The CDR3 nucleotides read TGTGCCAGCAGTGAGCAGGGCGGCTATGGCTACACCTTC.

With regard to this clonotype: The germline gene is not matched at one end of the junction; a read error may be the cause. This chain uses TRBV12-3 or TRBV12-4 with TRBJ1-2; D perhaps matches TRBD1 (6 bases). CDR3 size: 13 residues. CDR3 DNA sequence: TGCGCCAGCAGTGAACAGGGAGACTATGGCTACACCTTC. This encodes CASSEQGDYGYTF.

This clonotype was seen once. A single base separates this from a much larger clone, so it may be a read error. CDR3 region: CASGSGTRGYTF. For the CDR3, the DNA is TGTGCCAGCGGTTCAGGGACCCGCGGCTACACCTTC. The chain uses TRBV12-3 or TRBV12-4 and TRBJ1-2; tentatively, D is TRBD1 (5 bases). This CDR3 has 12 amino acids. Trimming pared 8 bases from V and 8 bases from J, leaving 15 bases between.

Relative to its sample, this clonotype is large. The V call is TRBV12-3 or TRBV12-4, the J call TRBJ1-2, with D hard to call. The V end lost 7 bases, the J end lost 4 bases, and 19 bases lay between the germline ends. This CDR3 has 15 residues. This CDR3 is CASTPSLAWGYGYTF. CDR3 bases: TGTGCCAGCACCCCTTCCCTGGCTTGGGGCTATGGCTACACCTTC.

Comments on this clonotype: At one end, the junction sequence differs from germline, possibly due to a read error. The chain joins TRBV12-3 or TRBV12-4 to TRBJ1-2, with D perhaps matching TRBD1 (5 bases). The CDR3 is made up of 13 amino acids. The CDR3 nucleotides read TGTACCAGCACCCGTGACAGTAGCTATGGCTACACCTTC. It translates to CTSTRDSSYGYTF.

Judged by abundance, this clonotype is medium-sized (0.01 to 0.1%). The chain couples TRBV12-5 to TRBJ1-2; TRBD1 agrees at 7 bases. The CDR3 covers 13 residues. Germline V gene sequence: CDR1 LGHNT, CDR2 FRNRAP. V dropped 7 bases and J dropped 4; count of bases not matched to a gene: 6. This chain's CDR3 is CASATGNGYGYTF. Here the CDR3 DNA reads TGTGCTAGTGCGACAGGGAACGGCTATGGCTACACCTTC.

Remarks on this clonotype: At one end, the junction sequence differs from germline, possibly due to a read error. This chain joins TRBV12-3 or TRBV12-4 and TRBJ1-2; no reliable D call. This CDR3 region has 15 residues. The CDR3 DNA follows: TGTGCCAGCGGTTTAGTCAGGAGATCAACCTATGGTCACACCTTC. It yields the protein CASGLVRRSTYGHTF.